Shown below are 21 T cell receptor beta chains from a single sample sequenced in a study of T cell responses to AZD1222 COVID-19 vaccine (dated by TCRdb to the early 2020s). According to the study, the label for this sample's time point signals: baseline before first vaccination. Library creation used the immunoSEQ multiplex PCR assay. TCRdb stores this immuneACCESS table with in-frame sequences only. Part of the clones is absent; in the studies checked, under half of the shortfall reflects unresolved V genes, and no reason is known for the rest. The sample data list over 100,000 clones, and around nine tenths of these were observed just once. Jointly, the top ten make up around 1.8% of the sample. Specimen: peripheral blood, collected on day 0 of AZD1222 vaccination. The receptors shown here come from an adult in good health.

The chain carries TRBV12-5 and TRBJ2-2, with D tentatively TRBD2 (7 bases). CDR1 and CDR2 (germline): LGHNT, FRNRAP. The CDR3 extends over 17 amino acids. V was trimmed by 1 base and J by 1 base, leaving 13 bases between them. The CDR3 DNA sequence: TGTGCTAGTGGTTTGGCCTCGGGGGGCTTGAACACCGGGGAGCTGTTTTTT. Amino acid sequence: CASGLASGGLNTGELFF.

The DNA for the CDR3 is TGTGCCAGCAACCCCACAGGGGTCACTGAAGCTTTCTTT. This sequence encodes CASNPTGVTEAFF. J is TRBJ1-1 and V is TRBV6-5; TRBD1 matches 7 bases. J gave up 4 bases and V 7 bases, and 6 bases lay outside the gene matches. The CDR3 covers 13 residues. Germline V CDR1 and CDR2: MNHEY, SVGAGI.

The gene calls are TRBV7-2 and TRBJ1-2, with a tentative D call TRBD1 (6 bases). V dropped 1 base and J dropped 7 bases, with 13 bases sitting between them. Germline V lookup: CDR1 SGHTA, CDR2 FQGNSA. The CDR3 is made up of 14 amino acids. The CDR3, as DNA: TGTGCCAGCAGCTTAGGGGGGCAGGAACTTGGCTACACCTTC. This codes for CASSLGGQELGYTF.

The J gene is TRBJ2-7, the V gene TRBV3-1 (or the pseudogene TRBV3-2); 13 bases match TRBD2. After removal of 3 bases from V and 5 bases from J, the junction contained 10 bases not matched to a gene. CDR3 length: 17 residues. Germline V gene lookup returns CDR1 LGHDT and CDR2 YNNKEL (reference sequence). The CDR3 sequence: CASSHYGLAGVQNEQYV. The CDR3 DNA sequence: TGTGCCAGCAGCCACTACGGACTAGCGGGAGTTCAGAACGAGCAGTACGTC.

The DNA for the CDR3 is TGTGCCAGCAGCCCTGACAGGTACCAAGAGACCCAGTACTTC. This translates into CASSPDRYQETQYF. The chain links TRBV28 to TRBJ2-5; weak D call: TRBD1 (6 bases). The CDR3 is 14 residues long. Between the trimmed V and J ends, which lost 6 bases and 0 bases, there was a span of 11 bases. Per germline, CDR1 MDHEN and CDR2 SYDVKM.

The gene calls are TRBV25-1 and TRBJ1-1; no firm D call. The V gene's germline CDR1 is MGHDK and CDR2 SYGVNS. There are 15 residues in the CDR3. The V gene lost 1 base and the J gene lost 4 bases, with 13 bases spanning the gap. For the CDR3, the DNA is TGTGCCAGCAGTGAATGGTACACCGGCAGCACTGAAGCTTTCTTT. It yields the protein CASSEWYTGSTEAFF.

Regarding this clone: The junction does not match germline at one end; this may be a read error. The V and J genes are TRBV7-7 and TRBJ2-1; maybe TRBD2 (6 bases). CDR1 and CDR2 (germline): SSHAT, FNYEAQ (reference sequence). The CDR3 has 16 residues. CDR3 region: CASSLGEVGRMDEQFF. DNA of the CDR3: TGTGCTAGCAGCTTAGGGGAGGTGGGCAGGATGGATGAGCAGTTCTTC.

The rearrangement uses TRBV18 and TRBJ1-3; 7 bases align to TRBD1. V shed 1 base, J shed 0 bases, and the junction held 6 bases outside the gene matches. CDR3 length: 17 residues. Germline V gives CDR1 KGHSH, CDR2 LQKENI. This CDR3 is CASSPQTGPYSGNTIYF. The CDR3 DNA reads as TGTGCCAGCTCACCACAGACAGGGCCATACTCTGGAAACACCATATATTTT.

The V gene is TRBV6-6, the J gene TRBJ1-1; the match to TRBD1 covers 7 bases. The germline V gene has CDR1 MNHNY and CDR2 SVGAGI (reference sequence). This CDR3 comprises 13 residues. The V gene end was trimmed by 5 bases and the J gene end by 6 bases; junction bases not matched to a gene: 6. CDR3 sequence reads: CASSPIDRAEAFF. The CDR3 DNA reads as TGTGCCAGCAGTCCAATCGACAGGGCTGAAGCTTTCTTT.

V gene TRBV10-3 combines with J gene TRBJ2-1; 9 nucleotides align to TRBD2. The V gene's germline CDR1 is ENHRY and CDR2 SYGVKD. The CDR3 runs to 16 residues. Trimming cost V 7 bases and J 8 bases; bases outside gene matches: 15. CDR3 nucleotides: TGTGCCATCACGCGCGGGGGGGCCACCCTTGTGTATGAGCAGTTCTTC. Protein: CAITRGGATLVYEQFF.

The CDR3 protein is CSVADTYQPQHF. CDR3 DNA sequence: TGCAGCGTAGCCGACACGTATCAGCCCCAGCATTTT. This chain connects TRBV29-1 to TRBJ1-5; D uncertain. Germline-derived CDR1 and CDR2 are SQVTM and ANQGSEA. The CDR3 runs to 12 residues. V was clipped by 6 bases and J by 5 bases, with 11 bases between them.

This rearrangement joins TRBV28 to TRBJ1-5; D perhaps matches TRBD1 (5 bases). Germline-derived CDR1 and CDR2 are MDHEN and SYDVKM. Between the trimmed V and J ends, which lost 10 bases and 2 bases, there was a span of 21 bases. The CDR3 runs 16 residues. The CDR3 spells CATGGGGSLGNQPQHF. In nucleotides, the CDR3 is TGTGCCACCGGTGGGGGAGGTTCTTTGGGCAATCAGCCCCAGCATTTT.

The J gene is TRBJ1-2, the V gene TRBV6-5; D is unresolved. CDR1 and CDR2 (germline): MNHEY, SVGAGI. This CDR3 is 15 amino acids long. V was cut by 6 bases and J by 2 bases, with 16 bases left in between. The CDR3 sequence: CASSYMSGGNYGYTF. In DNA form, the CDR3 reads TGTGCCAGCAGCTATATGAGCGGAGGGAACTATGGCTACACCTTC.

This clone showed up just once. This rearrangement joins TRBV23-1 to TRBJ2-3; 11 bases are a match to TRBD2. TRBV23-1 is reported as an ORF; its role is uncertain. This CDR3 comprises 17 residues. With 5 bases clipped from V and 1 base from J, the junction kept 8 bases outside the gene matches. The CDR3 region is CASSGRTGLAGTDTQYF. CDR3 sequence (DNA): TGCGCCAGCAGTGGTCGCACGGGACTAGCGGGCACAGATACGCAGTATTTT.

This chain connects TRBV13 to TRBJ1-1; no reliable D call. The germline gives CDR1 PRHDT, CDR2 FYEKMQ (reference sequence). The CDR3 runs to 15 residues. V was pared by 5 bases and J by 0 bases, with 13 bases between. CDR3 bases: TGTGCCAGCAGCCTTTTAATGACCATGAACACTGAAGCTTTCTTT. It specifies CASSLLMTMNTEAFF.

The rearrangement links TRBV5-1 to TRBJ1-1; D might be TRBD1 (5 bases). V lost 1 base, J lost 4 bases, and 14 bases lay in between. CDR3 length: 15 residues. The germline V gene encodes CDR1 SGHRS and CDR2 YFSETQ. In DNA, the CDR3 is TGCGCCAGCAGCTTGACGGGGAGGGGTATCACTGAAGCTTTCTTT. It yields the protein CASSLTGRGITEAFF.

This chain connects TRBV5-1 to TRBJ1-2; no clear D. The CDR3 extends over 15 amino acids. The V gene's germline CDR1 is SGHRS and CDR2 YFSETQ. The V and J ends lost 5 bases and 6 bases respectively, with 20 bases between them. This CDR3 reads CASSSPSDGIHGYTF. The CDR3 DNA sequence: TGCGCCAGCAGTTCCCCCAGCGACGGTATCCATGGCTACACCTTC. Looking up the rest from reference TRBV5-1 and TRBJ1-2 gives the full variable domain: KAGVTQTPRYLIKTRGQQVTLSCSPISGHRSVSWYQQTPGQGLQFLFEYFSETQRNKGNFPGRFSGRQFSNSRSEMNVSTLELGDSALYLCASSSPSDGIHGYTFGSGTRLTVV.

The V call is TRBV11-3, the J call TRBJ2-6; a possible D gene is TRBD1 (5 bases). This CDR3 is built from 16 residues. Germline lookup yields CDR1 SGHNT and CDR2 YENEEA. V lost 5 bases and J 2 bases, leaving 13 bases between the germline ends. CDR3 region: CASSRRQLTGANVLTF. CDR3 sequence (DNA): TGTGCCAGCAGCCGGAGACAGTTAACTGGGGCCAACGTCCTGACTTTC.

This chain joins TRBV9 and TRBJ1-3; the D is unclear. The germline gives CDR1 SGDLS, CDR2 YYNGEE. The CDR3 is made up of 18 amino acids. Trimming left V 0 bases short and J 4 bases short, with 20 bases between. The CDR3 sequence is CASSVGLGLVASGNTIYF. DNA of the CDR3: TGTGCCAGCAGCGTAGGATTGGGCCTGGTTGCCTCAGGAAACACCATATATTTT.

The chain recombines TRBV5-8 with TRBJ2-7, with D uncertain. V was pared by 5 bases and J by 3 bases, with 9 bases between. CDR1 and CDR2 (germline): SGHTS, YDEGEE. This CDR3 spans 12 amino acids. The CDR3 DNA reads TGTGCCAGCAGTTATCGCCGCTACGAGCAGTACGTC. Translating it yields CASSYRRYEQYV.

V is TRBV6-4 and J is TRBJ1-6, with a possible D match to TRBD1 (6 bases). Trimming stripped 10 bases from V and 10 bases from J, with 17 bases between. Germline CDR1 reads MRHNA; CDR2 reads SNTAGT. The CDR3 spans 13 residues. DNA of the CDR3: TGTGCCAACCCGGGGGCCGGGGTATCACCCCTCCACTTT. Protein: CANPGAGVSPLHF.